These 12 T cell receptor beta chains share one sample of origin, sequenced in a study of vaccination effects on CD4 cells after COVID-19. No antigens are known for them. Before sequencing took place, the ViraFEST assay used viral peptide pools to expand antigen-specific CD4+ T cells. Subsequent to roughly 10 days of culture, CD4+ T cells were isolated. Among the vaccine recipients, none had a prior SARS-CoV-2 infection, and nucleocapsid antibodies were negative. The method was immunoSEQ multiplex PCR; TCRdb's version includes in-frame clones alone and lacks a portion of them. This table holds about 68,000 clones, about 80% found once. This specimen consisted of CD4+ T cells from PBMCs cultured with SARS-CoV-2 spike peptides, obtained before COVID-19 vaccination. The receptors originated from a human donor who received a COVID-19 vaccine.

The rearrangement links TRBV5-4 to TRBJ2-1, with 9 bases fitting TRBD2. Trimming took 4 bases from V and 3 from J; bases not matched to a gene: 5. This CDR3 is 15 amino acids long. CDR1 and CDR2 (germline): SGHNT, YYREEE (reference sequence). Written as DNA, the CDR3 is TGTGCCAGCAGCCCGCGGGGGGGCCTCTACAATGAGCAGTTCTTC. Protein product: CASSPRGGLYNEQFF.

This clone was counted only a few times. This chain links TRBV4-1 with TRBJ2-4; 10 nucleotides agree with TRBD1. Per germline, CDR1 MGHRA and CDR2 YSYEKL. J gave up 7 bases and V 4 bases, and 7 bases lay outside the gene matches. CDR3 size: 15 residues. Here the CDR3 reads CASSPPEDRGNIQYF. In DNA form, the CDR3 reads TGCGCCAGCAGCCCACCGGAGGACAGGGGGAACATTCAGTACTTC.

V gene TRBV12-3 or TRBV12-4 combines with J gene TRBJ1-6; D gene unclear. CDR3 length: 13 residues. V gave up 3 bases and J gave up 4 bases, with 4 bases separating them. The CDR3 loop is CASSFDYNSPLHF. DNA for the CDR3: TGTGCCAGCAGTTTTGATTATAATTCACCCCTCCACTTT.

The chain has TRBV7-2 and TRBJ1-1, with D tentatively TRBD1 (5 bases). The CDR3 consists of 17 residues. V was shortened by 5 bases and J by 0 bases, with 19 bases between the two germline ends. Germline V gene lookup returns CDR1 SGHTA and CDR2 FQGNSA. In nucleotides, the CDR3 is TGTGCCAGCAGCCCCTCCGGGGGGGGTTATATGAACACTGAAGCTTTCTTT. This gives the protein CASSPSGGGYMNTEAFF.

The CDR3 nucleotides read TGTGCCAGCAGCCCCCGGTCCGGGACAGGAGCCGGGGAGCTGTTTTTT. Translation gives CASSPRSGTGAGELFF. The chain is built from TRBV11-2 and TRBJ2-2; the match to TRBD1 covers 8 bases. CDR1 and CDR2 from the germline V gene are SGHAT and FQNNGV. V lost 5 bases, J lost 6 bases, and 11 bases stayed unmatched. This CDR3 spans 16 amino acids. The entire variable domain, with the rest obtained from reference TRBV11-2 and TRBJ2-2, is as follows: EAGVAQSPRYKIIEKRQSVAFWCNPISGHATLYWYQQILGQGPKLLIQFQNNGVVDDSQLPKDRFSAERLKGVDSTLKIQPAKLEDSAVYLCASSPRSGTGAGELFFGEGSRLTVL.

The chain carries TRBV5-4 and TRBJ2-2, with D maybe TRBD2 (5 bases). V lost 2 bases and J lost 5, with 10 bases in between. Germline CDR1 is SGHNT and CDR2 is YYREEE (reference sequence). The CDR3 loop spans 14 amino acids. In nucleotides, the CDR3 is TGTGCCAGCAGCTTAGGAGCGGTTACCGGGGAGCTGTTTTTT. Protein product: CASSLGAVTGELFF.

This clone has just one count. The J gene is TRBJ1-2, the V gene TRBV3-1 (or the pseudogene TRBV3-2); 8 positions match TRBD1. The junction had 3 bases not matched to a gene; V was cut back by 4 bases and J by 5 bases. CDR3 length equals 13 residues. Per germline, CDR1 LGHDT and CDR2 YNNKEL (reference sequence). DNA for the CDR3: TGTGCCAGCAGCCTACAGGGGGAGTATGGCTACACCTTC. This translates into CASSLQGEYGYTF.

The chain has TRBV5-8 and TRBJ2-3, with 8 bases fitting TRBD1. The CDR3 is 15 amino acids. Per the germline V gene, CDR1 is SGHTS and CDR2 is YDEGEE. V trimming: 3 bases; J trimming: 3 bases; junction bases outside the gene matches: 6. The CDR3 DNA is TGTGCCAGCAGCTCCGGACAGGGAATAACAGATACGCAGTATTTT. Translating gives CASSSGQGITDTQYF.

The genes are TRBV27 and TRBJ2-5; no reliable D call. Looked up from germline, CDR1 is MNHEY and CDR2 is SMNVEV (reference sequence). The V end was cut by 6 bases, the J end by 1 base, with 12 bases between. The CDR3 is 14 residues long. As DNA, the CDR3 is TGTGCCAGCAGACCCTGGGAAGCCCAAGAGACCCAGTACTTC. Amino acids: CASRPWEAQETQYF.

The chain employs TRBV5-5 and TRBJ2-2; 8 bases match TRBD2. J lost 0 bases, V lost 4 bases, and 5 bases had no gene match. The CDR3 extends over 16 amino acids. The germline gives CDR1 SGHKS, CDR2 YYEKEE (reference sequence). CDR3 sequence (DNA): TGTGCCAGCAGCCCAGGACTAGCTTCGAACACCGGGGAGCTGTTTTTT. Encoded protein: CASSPGLASNTGELFF. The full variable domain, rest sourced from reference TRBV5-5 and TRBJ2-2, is DAGVTQSPTHLIKTRGQQVTLRCSPISGHKSVSWYQQVLGQGPQFIFQYYEKEERGRGNFPDRFSARQFPNYSSELNVNALLLGDSALYLCASSPGLASNTGELFFGEGSRLTVL.

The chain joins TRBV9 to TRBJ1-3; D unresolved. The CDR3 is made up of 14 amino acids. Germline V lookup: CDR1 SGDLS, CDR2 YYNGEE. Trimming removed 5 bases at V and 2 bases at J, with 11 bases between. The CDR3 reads CASSFTGTGNTIYF. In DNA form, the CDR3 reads TGTGCCAGCAGTTTTACGGGTACTGGAAACACCATATATTTT.

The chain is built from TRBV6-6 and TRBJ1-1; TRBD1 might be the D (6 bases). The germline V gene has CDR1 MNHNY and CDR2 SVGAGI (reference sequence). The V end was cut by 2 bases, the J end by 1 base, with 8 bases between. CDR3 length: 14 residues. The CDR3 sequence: CASSYAGENTEAFF. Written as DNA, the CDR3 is TGTGCCAGCAGTTACGCAGGGGAGAACACTGAAGCTTTCTTT.